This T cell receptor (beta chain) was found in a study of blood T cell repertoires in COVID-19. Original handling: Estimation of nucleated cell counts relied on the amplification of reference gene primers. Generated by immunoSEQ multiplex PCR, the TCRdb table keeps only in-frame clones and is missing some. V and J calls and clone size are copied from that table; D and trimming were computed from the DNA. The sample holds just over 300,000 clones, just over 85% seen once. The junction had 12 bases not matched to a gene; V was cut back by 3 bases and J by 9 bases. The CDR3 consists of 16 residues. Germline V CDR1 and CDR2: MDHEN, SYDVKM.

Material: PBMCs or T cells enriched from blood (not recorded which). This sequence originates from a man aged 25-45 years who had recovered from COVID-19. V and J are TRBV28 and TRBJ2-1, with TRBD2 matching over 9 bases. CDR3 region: CASSLGGGGALGEQFF. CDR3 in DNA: TGTGCCAGCAGTTTGGGTGGCGGGGGGGCTCTAGGTGAGCAGTTCTTC.